What follows describes a single T cell receptor beta chain. Its antigen is currently not known. No much larger clone exists at a distance of one base, and base qualities are not known. This sample is drawn from a study of PD-1 blockade in classical Hodgkin lymphoma (dated by TCRdb to about 2020). The study in broad terms: Nivolumab dosing was 3 mg/kg intravenously every 2 weeks, continuing until either disease progression or unacceptable toxicity. The study used TCR beta sequencing and CyTOF to define a peripheral blood immune signature of response to PD-1 blockade in classical Hodgkin lymphoma. Points the paper makes about the study in general: By C4D1, a significant rise was seen in CD4+ TCR diversity but not in CD8+ TCR diversity (p=0.0027 vs p=0.16), and the rise was most apparent among complete responders (p=0.02). Baseline diversity similar to that of newly diagnosed patients was observed in trial patients achieving complete response, whereas significantly lower diversity was observed in partial responders and progressors. Lower diversity was seen in patients whose nivolumab began less than 1 year after ASCT, and these patients were left out of later analyses so that immune reconstitution would not confound the results. Only a single clinical trial cohort was studied, and what caused the repertoire differences, possibly disease activity or prior therapy, remained undefined. Baseline TCR diversity was reported as lower in newly diagnosed patients than in healthy donors, and lower still in relapsed/refractory patients.

What the time point label conveys for this sample: cycle 4 day 1 (C4D1), after less than seven weeks of nivolumab. All trial patients had relapsed after autologous stem cell transplantation, with cohorts A, B and C differing in prior brentuximab vedotin exposure. A total of under 70 patients with relapsed/refractory classical Hodgkin lymphoma made up the trial cohort, and each patient's best overall response was complete response, partial response or progressive disease. In the multi-cohort phase II CheckMate 205 trial, trial patients received single-agent nivolumab. Best overall response was determined by an independent review committee according to the 2007 International Working Group response criteria. Trial PBMCs were collected immediately before nivolumab initiation (C1D1) and during therapy at cycle 2 day 1 and cycle 4 day 1. Peripheral blood was collected in 8 mL Vacutainer Cell Preparation Tubes, from which PBMCs were isolated by centrifugation and then cryopreserved.

The Qiagen DNeasy kit was used to extract genomic DNA from unsorted PBMCs and from the negatively selected CD4+ and CD8+ fractions. TCR beta CDR3 regions were amplified by immunoSEQ multiplex PCR using primers annealing to V and J segments. A synthetic immune receptor repertoire was used to minimize amplification bias, and any residual bias was removed computationally once sequencing was done. Per the authors' processing: Repertoire diversity was quantified as the Shannon entropy index using custom Python scripts. Unsorted, CD4+ and CD8+ repertoires were analyzed separately, except for combined analyses in which CD4+ and CD8+ sequences were merged in silico. Clonal expansion was defined as a frequency increase of at least 2-fold after treatment compared with C1D1, and clones undetected at baseline were assigned a pseudocount of 0.5. Singleton clones were defined as clones with 0 or 1 copy at C1D1, and non-singleton clones were defined as clones with 2 or more copies. Clones expanded in unsorted samples were annotated as CD4+, CD8+ or unknown by matching protein sequences in sorted samples from the same patient. Wilcoxon tests on paired samples were used to test changes in diversity from C1D1 to C4D1. TCRdb mirrors the immuneACCESS table, restricted to in-frame sequences. Some clones are absent from its copies; in checked studies, under half trace to an unresolved V gene, and the reason for the others is unknown. V and J calls and clone size are those listed in that table; D and trimming were worked out from the DNA. The sample table contains some 27,000 clones; only one count was recorded for around three quarters of them. The ten largest clones take up roughly 16% of the sample.

Specimen: peripheral blood mononuclear cells (PBMCs), collected before the fourth cycle of nivolumab. The clonotype was recovered from a human donor with classical Hodgkin lymphoma.

In nucleotide form, the sequence is TGTGCCAGCAGCTGGGGACAGAGCACAGATACGCAGTATTTT. The translation is CASSWGQSTDTQYF. The chain is encoded by TRBV13 joined to TRBJ2-3, and 7 junctional nucleotides match TRBD1. Including the terminal cysteine and phenylalanine, the CDR3 comprises 14 residues. Just CDR3 DNA is preserved here, 42 bases in frame from base 1. CDR1 PRHDT and CDR2 FYEKMQ were looked up in the germline V gene (reference sequence). For this chain, trimming is 4 bases at the V end and 0 bases at the J end, and the number of junction bases without a gene match is 1.